A selection of T cell receptor beta chains follows, all from one sample in a study of technical replicates of blood from several donors. Sequencing used immunoSEQ multiplex PCR; TCRdb keeps in-frame clones, though not all of them. The data contain 50,000 to 80,000 clones, around nine tenths of them seen just once; the ten biggest clones take up roughly 4.6%. The source material was PBMCs. These receptor sequences come from a human donor in good health. Some clones in this sample may be carry-over from other donors' samples. Both conserved end residues are trimmed from each CDR3. Fields, in order: CDR3 protein, clone size, V gene. Clone size appears in some rows only: once, few, many, or a class for an expanded clone.

ASSLPGGGAGNTIY | - | TRBV11-2
ASSEAGDYYEQY | - | TRBV2
ASTLASAYSNQPQH | - | TRBV7-2
ASSFLLAGGSPYEQY | - | TRBV27
ASSFSSETQY | - | TRBV7-2
ASSSAGGWVEQY | - | TRBV7-2
ASRLRRGVDQETQY | - | TRBV5-7
ASSLDRAGGNYEQY | - | TRBV11-2
ASSLASGGEEQF | - | TRBV5-1
ASSLTASGRETQY | - | TRBV7-6
SATTDRAYNEQF | - | TRBV29-1
ASREKLTNTGELF | - | TRBV7-2
ASSQSTGTSGYT | - | TRBV14
ASSGTTNTGELF | - | TRBV7-9
ASRGAAASPLH | - | TRBV2
ASSFTGGAGYT | - | TRBV6-5
ASSIDTSAGGLTGELF | - | TRBV19
AWRQGAPGELF | - | TRBV30
ASSPDWSTEAF | - | TRBV6-5
ASCRGRNTEAF | few | TRBV19
ASSPSRGHVSTDTQY | - | TRBV18
ASTKQGSAGNEQF | - | TRBV19
ASSLAVRLGRTYNEQF | - | TRBV5-1
ASSSRRGREGYNEQF | - | TRBV7-9
ASSLVPTGELF | - | TRBV11-2
ASSLKNTEAF | few | TRBV6-6
ASSDPSLHDTQY | - | TRBV2
ASSLTSGTDGYT | - | TRBV7-9
ASNRGQAQH | - | TRBV6-1
ASSTGQGMNTEAF | - | TRBV18
ASSLDLDSPLH | - | TRBV11-3
ASSLTSGSYNEQF | once | TRBV27
ASSPEGSTDTQY | medium-sized | TRBV5-1
ASSKTSGGETQY | - | TRBV11-2
ASKGTSGGYYEQY | - | TRBV7-2
ASSELGLAGGYTQY | - | TRBV2
ASSDPAWPYEQY | - | TRBV2
ASSQDWGQGEAF | - | TRBV4-1
ASSPSGMGTQY | - | TRBV27
ASSWDTTYEQY | - | TRBV18
ASSQGAGTDTQY | - | TRBV4-2
ASSPPGLYGYT | - | TRBV4-1
ASTHTAIGTDTQY | - | TRBV19
ASSLVTSFVGNEQF | - | TRBV7-9
ASSGDSAGGLNEQF | - | TRBV7-3
ASSVRIRRGSHTGELF | once | TRBV9
ASSVVGGYNEQF | - | TRBV9
ASSLGPGQGGYSPLH | few | TRBV7-2
ASSLEAPTGFSGNTIY | - | TRBV7-6
ASSGSGGYQPQH | - | TRBV2
ASSLSGSRTDTQY | - | TRBV7-7
ASSFSRGEQF | - | TRBV7-9
ASSLDRAPTNEKLF | - | TRBV19